Following are 32 T cell receptor beta chains from one sample sequenced in a study of T cell responses to AZD1222 COVID-19 vaccine. Repertoires were generated with immunoSEQ multiplex PCR, while TCRdb's copy carries only in-frame clones and drops some. This sample has about 220,000 clones, with about 93% found just once. The sample consisted of peripheral blood, taken on day 0 of MenACWY control vaccination. The receptors originated from an adult in good health.

The chain has TRBV5-6 and TRBJ2-7, with D perhaps TRBD1 (5 bases). Germline assignment: CDR1 SGHDT and CDR2 YYEEEE. The CDR3 runs 15 residues. The ends were cut back, 6 bases at V and 1 base at J, with 17 bases in the middle. CDR3 nucleotides: TGTGCCAGCAAGTACAGGTCCCAATTATCCTACGAGCAGTACTTC. Residues: CASKYRSQLSYEQYF. Variable domain in full (rest from reference TRBV5-6 and TRBJ2-7): DAGVTQSPTHLIKTRGQQVTLRCSPKSGHDTVSWYQQALGQGPQFIFQYYEEEERQRGNFPDRFSGHQFPNYSSELNVNALLLGDSALYLCASKYRSQLSYEQYFGPGTRLTVT.

As DNA, the CDR3 is TGTGCCAGCAGTTCTCAAGGACAGGGGAAGGGGAACACTGAAGCTTTCTTT. It codes for CASSSQGQGKGNTEAFF. The chain recombines TRBV27 with TRBJ1-1; 9 bases agree with TRBD1. CDR1 MNHEY and CDR2 SMNVEV come from the germline V gene (reference sequence). The CDR3 covers 17 residues. The ends lost 4 bases at V and 1 base at J; junction bases unmatched: 10.

The V gene is TRBV9, the J gene TRBJ1-4; TRBD1 matches 8 bases. Germline CDR1 reads SGDLS; CDR2 reads YYNGEE. The CDR3 spans 14 residues. V shed 4 bases and J 6 bases; nucleotides not matched to a gene: 5. CDR3 nucleotides: TGTGCCAGCAGCCGGACAGGGCTCGATGAAAAACTGTTTTTT. Its protein is CASSRTGLDEKLFF.

The J gene is TRBJ1-2, the V gene TRBV6-5, with TRBD1 matching 7 bases. This CDR3 comprises 14 residues. Trimming at V came to 6 bases and at J to 4 bases, leaving 8 bases not matched to a gene. Germline assignment: CDR1 MNHEY and CDR2 SVGAGI. CDR3 sequence reads: CASRGQQGLYGYTF. CDR3 sequence (DNA): TGTGCCAGCAGGGGCCAACAGGGGCTCTATGGCTACACCTTC.

V gene TRBV19 combines with J gene TRBJ1-6, with D maybe TRBD1 (5 bases). The CDR3 is 17 amino acids. Trimming shortened V by 5 bases and J by 0 bases, and 14 bases separated the two germline ends. Looked up from germline, CDR1 is LNHDA and CDR2 is SQIVND (reference sequence). The CDR3 loop is CASSGGYGGSYNSPLHF. The CDR3 coding sequence is TGTGCCAGTAGTGGGGGATATGGGGGCTCCTATAATTCACCCCTCCACTTT. The full variable domain, completed using reference TRBV19 and TRBJ1-6, is DGGITQSPKYLFRKEGQNVTLSCEQNLNHDAMYWYRQDPGQGLRLIYYSQIVNDFQKGDIAEGYSVSREKKESFPLTVTSAQKNPTAFYLCASSGGYGGSYNSPLHFGNGTRLTVT.

The chain recombines TRBV7-9 with TRBJ1-1; D unresolved. There are 15 residues in the CDR3. The germline V gene has CDR1 SEHNR and CDR2 FQNEAQ (reference sequence). The ends were cut back, 1 base at V and 0 bases at J, with 9 bases in the middle. This CDR3 reads CASSLGLGMNTEAFF. CDR3 in DNA: TGTGCCAGCAGCTTAGGATTAGGAATGAACACTGAAGCTTTCTTT.

The chain employs TRBV7-2 and TRBJ1-2; 11 bases align to TRBD1. The CDR3 spans 15 residues. J gave up 1 base and V 4 bases, and 2 bases lay outside the gene matches. CDR1 SGHTA and CDR2 FQGNSA come from the germline V gene. The DNA of the CDR3 is TGTGCCAGCAGCTGGGACAGGGGGGTTAACTATGGCTACACCTTC. It specifies CASSWDRGVNYGYTF.

The chain combines TRBV28 with TRBJ1-3; D remains unclear. Germline CDR1 and CDR2: MDHEN and SYDVKM. Trimming shortened V by 5 bases and J by 4 bases, and 9 bases separated the two germline ends. The CDR3 is made up of 13 amino acids. CDR3 residues: CASSRPGGNTIYF. For the CDR3, the DNA is TGTGCCAGCAGTAGACCGGGGGGAAACACCATATATTTT.

CDR3 in amino acids: CASSLEAAFYGYTF. In DNA, the CDR3 is TGCGCCAGCAGCTTGGAAGCAGCCTTCTATGGCTACACCTTC. The chain couples TRBV5-1 to TRBJ1-2; D gene ambiguous. This CDR3 comprises 14 residues. The V end was cut by 0 bases, the J end by 4 bases, with 10 bases between. Germline-derived CDR1 and CDR2 are SGHRS and YFSETQ. The full variable domain, with the rest looked up from reference TRBV5-1 and TRBJ1-2, is KAGVTQTPRYLIKTRGQQVTLSCSPISGHRSVSWYQQTPGQGLQFLFEYFSETQRNKGNFPGRFSGRQFSNSRSEMNVSTLELGDSALYLCASSLEAAFYGYTFGSGTRLTVV.

This clone was recorded once. This chain links TRBV27 with TRBJ1-2; the D is unclear. The CDR3 loop spans 15 amino acids. CDR1 is MNHEY, CDR2 SMNVEV, per germline (reference sequence). The V and J ends lost 0 bases and 6 bases respectively, with 14 bases between them. The CDR3: CASSLSLPGWDGYTF. CDR3 nucleotides: TGTGCCAGCAGTTTATCGTTGCCGGGTTGGGATGGCTACACCTTC.

The chain carries TRBV12-3 or TRBV12-4 and TRBJ1-6; D unclear. The CDR3 sequence is 13 residues long. Trimming cost V 5 bases and J 10 bases, with 12 bases left between them. The CDR3 here is CASSRVPGSPLHF. DNA for the CDR3: TGTGCCAGCAGTCGCGTGCCAGGATCACCCCTCCACTTT.

In this sample, this clone turned up once. The rearrangement joins TRBV23-1 to TRBJ2-7, with D unresolved. TRBV23-1 is assigned to the ORF class and has an uncertain function. This CDR3 region has 12 residues. Trimming took off 7 bases at V and 5 bases at J, with 12 bases between the two ends. The CDR3, as DNA: TGCGCCAGCACCCGGCTAGGGCACGAGCAGTACTTC. It encodes CASTRLGHEQYF.

The chain joins TRBV7-3 to TRBJ2-3; D may be TRBD1 or TRBD2 (5 bases each). Germline V gene lookup returns CDR1 SGHTA and CDR2 FQGTGA. V lost 0 bases and J lost 4, with 5 bases in between. The CDR3 consists of 13 residues. The chain's CDR3 is CASSLTGPDTQYF. DNA of the CDR3: TGTGCCAGCAGCTTAACGGGACCAGATACGCAGTATTTT.

V gene TRBV19 combines with J gene TRBJ2-7; D not resolved. This CDR3 region has 14 residues. The V and J ends lost 3 bases and 3 bases respectively, with 12 bases between them. Germline lookup yields CDR1 LNHDA and CDR2 SQIVND (reference sequence). The CDR3 DNA follows: TGTGCCAGTAGTATTATGTCAGGTGACTACGAGCAGTACTTC. This gives the protein CASSIMSGDYEQYF.

The chain combines TRBV3-1 (or the pseudogene TRBV3-2) with TRBJ2-1; D is uncertain. The V and J ends lost 3 bases and 8 bases respectively, with 14 bases between them. Germline assignment: CDR1 LGHDT and CDR2 YNNKEL (reference sequence). This CDR3 contains 14 residues. CDR3 nucleotide sequence: TGTGCCAGCAGCCAGGGTTTGGATGGTCATGAGCAGTTCTTC. As protein: CASSQGLDGHEQFF.

The CDR3 region has the DNA TGTGCCAGCAGTGGACTCGACACGGGGGCCTACGAGCAGTACTTC. As protein: CASSGLDTGAYEQYF. This rearrangement joins TRBV2 to TRBJ2-7; D possibly corresponds to TRBD2 (6 bases). The CDR3 loop spans 15 amino acids. Germline CDR1 is SNHLY and CDR2 is FYNNEI. Trimming removed 4 bases from V and 2 bases from J, with 15 bases in between.

The rearrangement links TRBV6-5 to TRBJ1-5, with D unresolved. This CDR3 has 14 amino acids. Trimming stripped 2 bases from V and 3 bases from J, with 8 bases between. The germline V gene encodes CDR1 MNHEY and CDR2 SVGAGI. The DNA for the CDR3 is TGTGCCAGCAGTTACCGAGGGAACAATCAGCCCCAGCATTTT. Amino acid sequence: CASSYRGNNQPQHF.

The rearrangement uses TRBV28 and TRBJ1-2, with D possibly TRBD1 on 5 matching bases. The length of the CDR3 is 12 residues. Trimming took 3 bases from V and 8 from J, leaving 10 bases between them. Germline CDR1 is MDHEN and CDR2 is SYDVKM. CDR3 DNA: TGTGCCAGCAGTTTTCTGGGGGACGGCTACACCTTC. As protein: CASSFLGDGYTF.

J is TRBJ1-2 and V is TRBV9; TRBD1 might be the D (6 bases). Germline V gene sequence: CDR1 SGDLS, CDR2 YYNGEE. The CDR3 has 15 residues. Between the trimmed V and J ends, which lost 0 bases and 1 base, there was a span of 10 bases. The CDR3: CASSVVEGVNYGYTF. CDR3 bases: TGTGCCAGCAGCGTAGTTGAGGGGGTTAACTATGGCTACACCTTC.

This chain connects TRBV7-7 to TRBJ1-5; D not certain. The ends were cut back, 5 bases at V and 7 bases at J, with 12 bases in the middle. Germline values: CDR1 SSHAT, CDR2 FNYEAQ (reference sequence). The CDR3 has 13 amino acids. The CDR3 is CASSPNHGQPQHF. In DNA form, the CDR3 reads TGTGCCAGCAGCCCAAACCACGGCCAGCCCCAGCATTTT.

This clone has a single count. The V and J genes are TRBV15 and TRBJ1-5; D possibly corresponds to TRBD1 (5 bases). CDR3 size: 13 residues. V shed 1 base and J shed 8 bases, with 9 bases lying between them. Germline V gene sequence: CDR1 LNHNV, CDR2 YYDKDF (reference sequence). The CDR3 nucleotides are TGTGCCACCAGCAGAGTTGGGGGAGAGCCCCAGCATTTT. It translates to CATSRVGGEPQHF. Full variable domain (missing parts from reference TRBV15 and TRBJ1-5): DAMVIQNPRYQVTQFGKPVTLSCSQTLNHNVMYWYQQKSSQAPKLLFHYYDKDFNNEADTPDNFQSRRPNTSFCFLDIRSPGLGDTAMYLCATSRVGGEPQHFGDGTRLSIL.

CDR3 in DNA: TGTGCCAGCAGTTACTCTTCCCAGCGACAATCCTACGAGCAGTACTTC. The encoded protein is CASSYSSQRQSYEQYF. The V call is TRBV6-2 or TRBV6-3, the J call TRBJ2-7; no definite D call. CDR3 size: 16 residues. Per germline, CDR1 MNHEY and CDR2 SVGEGT. Trimming removed 0 bases at V and 1 base at J, with 13 bases between.

The rearrangement uses TRBV6-5 and TRBJ1-6, with TRBD1 identical over 8 bases. Germline CDR1 reads MNHEY; CDR2 reads SVGAGI. V was pared by 4 bases and J by 9 bases, with 5 bases of the junction left unmatched. The CDR3 is 14 amino acids. The CDR3 DNA reads as TGTGCCAGCAGTTGGACAGGGCAGTTTTCACCCCTCCACTTT. Translating it yields CASSWTGQFSPLHF.

The chain couples TRBV18 to TRBJ2-5; D gene ambiguous. The V and J ends lost 2 bases and 2 bases respectively, with 6 bases between them. The CDR3 is 13 residues long. The germline gives CDR1 KGHSH, CDR2 LQKENI. CDR3 protein: CASSPTVQETQYF. The CDR3 bases are TGTGCCAGCTCACCAACTGTACAAGAGACCCAGTACTTC.

The chain links TRBV7-2 to TRBJ2-2; 11 positions agree with TRBD2. The germline V gene encodes CDR1 SGHTA and CDR2 FQGNSA. This CDR3 region has 17 residues. The J segment lost 1 base and the V segment lost 5 bases, leaving 6 bases of the junction unmatched. The CDR3 protein is CASSRRGTSGNTGELFF. The DNA of the CDR3 is TGTGCCAGCAGCCGGCGAGGGACTAGCGGGAACACCGGGGAGCTGTTTTTT. Complete variable domain (other parts from reference TRBV7-2 and TRBJ2-2): GAGVSQSPSNKVTEKGKDVELRCDPISGHTALYWYRQSLGQGLEFLIYFQGNSAPDKSGLPSDRFSAERTGGSVSTLTIQRTQQEDSAVYLCASSRRGTSGNTGELFFGEGSRLTVL.

The rearrangement uses TRBV5-6 and TRBJ2-7; a possible D gene is TRBD1 (5 bases). The CDR3 is 13 residues long. From germline, CDR1 is SGHDT and CDR2 YYEEEE. The V and J ends lost 0 bases and 3 bases respectively, with 7 bases between them. For the CDR3, the DNA is TGTGCCAGCAGCTTGGGACAGTTCTACGAGCAGTACTTC. This sequence encodes CASSLGQFYEQYF. The full variable domain, its missing parts supplied by reference TRBV5-6 and TRBJ2-7, is DAGVTQSPTHLIKTRGQQVTLRCSPKSGHDTVSWYQQALGQGPQFIFQYYEEEERQRGNFPDRFSGHQFPNYSSELNVNALLLGDSALYLCASSLGQFYEQYFGPGTRLTVT.

This clone was counted a single time. This chain uses TRBV5-1 with TRBJ2-7; a possible D gene is TRBD1 (5 bases). Trimming removed 4 bases from V and 6 bases from J, with 23 bases in between. The CDR3 loop spans 16 amino acids. Germline CDR1 is SGHRS and CDR2 is YFSETQ. The CDR3 loop reads CASSPAPAPRQGEQYF. DNA of the CDR3: TGCGCCAGCAGCCCCGCCCCGGCCCCCCGGCAGGGCGAGCAGTACTTC.

The V gene is TRBV7-9, the J gene TRBJ1-6; D call uncertain. V was clipped by 7 bases and J by 6 bases, with 13 bases between them. From germline, CDR1 is SEHNR and CDR2 FQNEAQ (reference sequence). The CDR3 has 14 amino acids. CDR3 loop: CASTLVRPNSPLHF. CDR3 DNA sequence: TGTGCCAGCACCCTAGTCCGACCTAATTCACCCCTCCACTTT.

The J gene is TRBJ1-4, the V gene TRBV3-1 (or the pseudogene TRBV3-2), with 8 bases lining up with TRBD1. The CDR3 runs to 15 residues. The V and J ends lost 1 base and 3 bases, in that order; junction bases with no gene match: 1. CDR1 is LGHDT and CDR2 is YNNKEL in the germline V gene (reference sequence). The CDR3 sequence: CASSQGTGSNEKLFF. CDR3 sequence (DNA): TGTGCCAGCAGCCAAGGGACAGGGTCTAATGAAAAACTGTTTTTT.

The genes are TRBV7-9 and TRBJ2-1, with 11 bases aligning to TRBD2. This CDR3 region has 15 residues. CDR1 is SEHNR, CDR2 FQNEAQ, per germline (reference sequence). Losses at the gene ends were 1 base for V and 7 bases for J; bases not matched to a gene: 3. The CDR3 DNA sequence: TGTGCCAGCAGCTTAGGACTAGCGGGAAATAATGAGCAGTTCTTC. Its translation is CASSLGLAGNNEQFF.

The chain recombines TRBV28 with TRBJ1-6, with 7 bases aligning to TRBD1. The V gene's germline CDR1 is MDHEN and CDR2 SYDVKM. V dropped 8 bases and J dropped 4; count of bases not matched to a gene: 8. This CDR3 is built from 15 residues. CDR3 sequence: CASPPSRGYNSPLHF. The DNA of the CDR3 is TGTGCCAGCCCCCCAAGCAGGGGGTATAATTCACCCCTCCACTTT. Full variable domain (outside the CDR3, taken from reference TRBV28 and TRBJ1-6): DVKVTQSSRYLVKRTGEKVFLECVQDMDHENMFWYRQDPGLGLRLIYFSYDVKMKEKGDIPEGYSVSREKKERFSLILESASTNQTSMYLCASPPSRGYNSPLHFGNGTRLTVT.

This clone was detected a few times. The chain links TRBV2 to TRBJ2-7, with D perhaps matching TRBD1 (5 bases). Germline V lookup: CDR1 SNHLY, CDR2 FYNNEI. The CDR3 has 15 amino acids. The V and J ends lost 1 base and 0 bases respectively, with 10 bases between them. The CDR3 loop is CASSEGAGHSYEQYF. For the CDR3, the DNA is TGTGCCAGCAGTGAAGGAGCAGGGCACTCCTACGAGCAGTACTTC.